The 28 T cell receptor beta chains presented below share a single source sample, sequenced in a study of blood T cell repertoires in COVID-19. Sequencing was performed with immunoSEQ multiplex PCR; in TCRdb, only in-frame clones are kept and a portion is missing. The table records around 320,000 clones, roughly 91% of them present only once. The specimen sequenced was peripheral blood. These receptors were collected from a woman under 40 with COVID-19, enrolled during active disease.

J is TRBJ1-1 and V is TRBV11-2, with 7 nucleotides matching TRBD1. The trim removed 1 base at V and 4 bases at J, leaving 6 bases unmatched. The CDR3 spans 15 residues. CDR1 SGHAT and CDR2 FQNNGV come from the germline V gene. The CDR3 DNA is TGTGCCAGCAGCTTAGCAACAGGGGTTGGCACTGAAGCTTTCTTT. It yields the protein CASSLATGVGTEAFF.

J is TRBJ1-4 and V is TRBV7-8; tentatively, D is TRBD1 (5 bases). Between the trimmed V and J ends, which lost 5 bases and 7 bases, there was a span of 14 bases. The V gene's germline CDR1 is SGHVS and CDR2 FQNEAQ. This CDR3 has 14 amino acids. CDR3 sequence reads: CASSQGRGTEKLFF. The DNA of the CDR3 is TGTGCCAGCAGCCAGGGTAGGGGAACTGAAAAACTGTTTTTT. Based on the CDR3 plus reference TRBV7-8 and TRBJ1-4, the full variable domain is GAGVSQSPRYKVAKRGQDVALRCDPISGHVSLFWYQQALGQGPEFLTYFQNEAQLDKSGLPSDRFFAERPEGSVSTLKIQRTQQEDSAVYLCASSQGRGTEKLFFGSGTQLSVL.

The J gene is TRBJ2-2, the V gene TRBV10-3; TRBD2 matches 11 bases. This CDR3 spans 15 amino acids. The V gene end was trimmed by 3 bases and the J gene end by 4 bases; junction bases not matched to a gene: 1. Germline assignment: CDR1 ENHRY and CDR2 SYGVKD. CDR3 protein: CAISELAGATGELFF. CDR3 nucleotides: TGTGCCATCAGTGAACTAGCGGGGGCCACCGGGGAGCTGTTTTTT.

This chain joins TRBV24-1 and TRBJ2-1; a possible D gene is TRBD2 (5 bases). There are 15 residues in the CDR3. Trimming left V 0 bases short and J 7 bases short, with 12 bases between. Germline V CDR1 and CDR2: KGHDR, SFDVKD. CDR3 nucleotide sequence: TGTGCCACCAGTGATTTGCAAGACGGAGGAAATGAGCAGTTCTTC. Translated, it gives CATSDLQDGGNEQFF.

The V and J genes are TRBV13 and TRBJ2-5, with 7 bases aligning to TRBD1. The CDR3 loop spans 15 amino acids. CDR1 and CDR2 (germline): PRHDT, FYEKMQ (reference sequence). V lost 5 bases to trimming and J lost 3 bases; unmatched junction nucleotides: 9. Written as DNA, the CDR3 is TGTGCCAGCAGCCCTTTAAATGACAGGGAAGAGACCCAGTACTTC. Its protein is CASSPLNDREETQYF.

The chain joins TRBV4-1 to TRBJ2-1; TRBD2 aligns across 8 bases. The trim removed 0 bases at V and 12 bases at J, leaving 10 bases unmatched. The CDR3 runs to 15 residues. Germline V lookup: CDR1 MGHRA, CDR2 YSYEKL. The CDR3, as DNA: TGCGCCAGCAGCCAAGATAGTATGCGGGGGGCGGGGCAGTTCTTC. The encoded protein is CASSQDSMRGAGQFF.

The CDR3 nucleotides read TGCGCCAGCAGCCAAGGACAGGGTCATAATTCACCCCTCCACTTT. Its protein product is CASSQGQGHNSPLHF. The chain uses TRBV4-1 and TRBJ1-6, with 7 bases lining up with TRBD1. The CDR3 sequence is 15 residues long. Germline V gene lookup returns CDR1 MGHRA and CDR2 YSYEKL. V was pared by 1 base and J by 5 bases, with 2 bases of the junction left unmatched.

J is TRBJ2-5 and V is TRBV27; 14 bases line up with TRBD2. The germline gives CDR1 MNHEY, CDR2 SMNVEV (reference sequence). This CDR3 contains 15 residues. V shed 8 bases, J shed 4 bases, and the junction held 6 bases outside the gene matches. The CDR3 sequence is CASAETSGGVETQYF. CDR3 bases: TGTGCCAGCGCGGAGACTAGCGGGGGGGTAGAGACCCAGTACTTC.

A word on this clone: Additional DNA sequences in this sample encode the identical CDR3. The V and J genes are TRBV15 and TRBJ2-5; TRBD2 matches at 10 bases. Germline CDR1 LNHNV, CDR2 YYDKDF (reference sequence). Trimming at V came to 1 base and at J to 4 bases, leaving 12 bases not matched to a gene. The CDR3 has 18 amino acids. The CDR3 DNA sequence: TGTGCCACCAGCAGAGTTGGGTTAGCGGGGGGAGGAGTAGAGACCCAGTACTTC. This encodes CATSRVGLAGGGVETQYF.

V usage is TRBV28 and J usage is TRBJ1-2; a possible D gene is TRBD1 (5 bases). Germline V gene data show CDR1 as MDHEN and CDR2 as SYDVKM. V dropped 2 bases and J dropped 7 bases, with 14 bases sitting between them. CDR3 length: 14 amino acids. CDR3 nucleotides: TGTGCCAGCAGTTTAGGGCAGGGTTCTAGTGGCTACACCTTC. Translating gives CASSLGQGSSGYTF.

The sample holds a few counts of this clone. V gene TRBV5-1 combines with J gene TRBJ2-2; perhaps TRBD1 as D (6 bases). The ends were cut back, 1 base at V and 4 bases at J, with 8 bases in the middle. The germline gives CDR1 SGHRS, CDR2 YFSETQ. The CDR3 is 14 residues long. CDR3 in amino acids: CASSLPGVTGELFF. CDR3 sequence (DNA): TGCGCCAGCAGCTTGCCAGGGGTCACCGGGGAGCTGTTTTTT.

This CDR3 is CASSSGLAGFSGYNEQFF. The CDR3 nucleotides read TGTGCCAGCAGCTCCGGGCTAGCGGGTTTTTCCGGCTACAATGAGCAGTTCTTC. The genes are TRBV7-2 and TRBJ2-1; TRBD2 matches 8 bases. Germline V lookup: CDR1 SGHTA, CDR2 FQGNSA. The junction had 14 bases not matched to a gene; V was cut back by 4 bases and J by 3 bases. The CDR3 is made up of 18 amino acids.

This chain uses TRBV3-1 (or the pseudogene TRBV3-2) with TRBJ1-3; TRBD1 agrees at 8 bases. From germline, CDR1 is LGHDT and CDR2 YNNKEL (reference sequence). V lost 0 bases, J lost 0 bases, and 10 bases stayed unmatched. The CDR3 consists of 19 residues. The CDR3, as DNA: TGTGCCAGCAGCCAAGATCTCCCCGGGACAGGCCACTCTGGAAACACCATATATTTT. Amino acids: CASSQDLPGTGHSGNTIYF.

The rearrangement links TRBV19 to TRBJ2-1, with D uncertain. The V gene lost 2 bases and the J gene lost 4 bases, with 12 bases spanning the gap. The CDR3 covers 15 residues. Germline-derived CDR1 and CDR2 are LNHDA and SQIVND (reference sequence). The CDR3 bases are TGTGCCAGTAGTATAAAAACAGTTAGGTACAATGAGCAGTTCTTC. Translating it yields CASSIKTVRYNEQFF.

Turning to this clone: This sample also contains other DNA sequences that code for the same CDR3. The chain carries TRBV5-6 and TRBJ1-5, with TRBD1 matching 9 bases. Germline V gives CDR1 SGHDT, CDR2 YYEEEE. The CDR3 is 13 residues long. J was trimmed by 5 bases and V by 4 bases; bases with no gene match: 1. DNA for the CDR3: TGTGCCAGCAGCCGGGACAGGGATCAGCCCCAGCATTTT. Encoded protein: CASSRDRDQPQHF.

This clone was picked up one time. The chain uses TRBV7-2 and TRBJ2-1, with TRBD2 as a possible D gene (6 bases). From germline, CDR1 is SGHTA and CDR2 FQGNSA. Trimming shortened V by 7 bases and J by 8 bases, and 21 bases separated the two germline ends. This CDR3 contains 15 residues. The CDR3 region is CASTISGGRPHEQFF. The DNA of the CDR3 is TGTGCCAGCACTATAAGTGGTGGGAGGCCCCATGAGCAGTTCTTC.

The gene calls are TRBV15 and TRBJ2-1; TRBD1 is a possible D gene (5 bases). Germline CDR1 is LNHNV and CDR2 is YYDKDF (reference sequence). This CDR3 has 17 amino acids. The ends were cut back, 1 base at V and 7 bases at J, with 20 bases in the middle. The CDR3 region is CATSRAKSEGVMNEQFF. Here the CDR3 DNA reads TGTGCCACCAGCAGAGCGAAGAGTGAAGGGGTAATGAATGAGCAGTTCTTC.

The CDR3 coding sequence is TGTGCCAGCAGCCCGAACCCCAGGGGACGCTCCTACGAGCAGTACTTC. This codes for CASSPNPRGRSYEQYF. This chain connects TRBV5-4 to TRBJ2-7; TRBD1 might be the D (6 bases). In germline, CDR1 is SGHNT, CDR2 YYREEE (reference sequence). The CDR3 consists of 16 residues. V lost 4 bases and J lost 0, with 17 bases in between.

CDR3 in amino acids: CASSYSWETEAFF. In DNA form, the CDR3 reads TGTGCCAGCAGTTATTCATGGGAGACTGAAGCTTTCTTT. The chain is built from TRBV6-6 and TRBJ1-1; D gene uncertain. Trimming took 3 bases from V and 5 from J, leaving 10 bases between them. CDR1 is MNHNY, CDR2 SVGAGI, per germline (reference sequence). The CDR3 contains 13 residues.

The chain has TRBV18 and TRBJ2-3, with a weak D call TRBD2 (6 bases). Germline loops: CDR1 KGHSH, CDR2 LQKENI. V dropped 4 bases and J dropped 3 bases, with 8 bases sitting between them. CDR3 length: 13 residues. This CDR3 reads CASSLRGTDTQYF. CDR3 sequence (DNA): TGTGCCAGCTCACTACGGGGGACAGATACGCAGTATTTT.

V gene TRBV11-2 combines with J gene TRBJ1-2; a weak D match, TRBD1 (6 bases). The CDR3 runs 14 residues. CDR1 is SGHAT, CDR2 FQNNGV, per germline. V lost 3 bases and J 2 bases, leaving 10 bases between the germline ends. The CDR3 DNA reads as TGTGCCAGCAGCTTGAACAGGGAGAACTATGGCTACACCTTC. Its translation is CASSLNRENYGYTF.

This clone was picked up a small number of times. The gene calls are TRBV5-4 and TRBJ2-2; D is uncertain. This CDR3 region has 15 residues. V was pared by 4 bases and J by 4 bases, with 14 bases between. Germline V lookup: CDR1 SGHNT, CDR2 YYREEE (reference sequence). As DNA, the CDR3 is TGTGCCAGCAGCCTTAACCCTGGCGGCACCGGGGAGCTGTTTTTT. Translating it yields CASSLNPGGTGELFF.

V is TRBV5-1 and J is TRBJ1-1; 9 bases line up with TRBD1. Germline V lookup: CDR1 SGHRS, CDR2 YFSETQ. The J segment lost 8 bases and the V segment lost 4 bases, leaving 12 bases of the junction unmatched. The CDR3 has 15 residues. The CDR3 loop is CASSETTGGLAEAFF. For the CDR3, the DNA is TGCGCCAGCAGCGAAACGACAGGGGGGCTAGCGGAAGCTTTCTTT.

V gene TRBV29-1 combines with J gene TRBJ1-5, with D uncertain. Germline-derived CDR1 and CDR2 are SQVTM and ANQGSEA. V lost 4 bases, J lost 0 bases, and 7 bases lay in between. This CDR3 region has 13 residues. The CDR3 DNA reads TGCAGCGTTGTGTTCGGTAGCAATCAGCCCCAGCATTTT. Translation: CSVVFGSNQPQHF.

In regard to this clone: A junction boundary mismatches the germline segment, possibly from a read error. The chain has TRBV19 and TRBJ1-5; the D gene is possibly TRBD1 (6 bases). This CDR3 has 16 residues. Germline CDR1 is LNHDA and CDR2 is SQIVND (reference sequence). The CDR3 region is CAGSIVGASFNQPQHF. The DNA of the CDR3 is TGTGCCGGTAGTATAGTGGGGGCCTCTTTCAATCAGCCCCAGCATTTT. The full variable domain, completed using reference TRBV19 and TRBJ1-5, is DGGITQSPKYLFRKEGQNVTLSCEQNLNHDAMYWYRQDPGQGLRLIYYSQIVNDFQKGDIAEGYSVSREKKESFPLTVTSAQKNPTAFYLCAGSIVGASFNQPQHFGDGTRLSIL.

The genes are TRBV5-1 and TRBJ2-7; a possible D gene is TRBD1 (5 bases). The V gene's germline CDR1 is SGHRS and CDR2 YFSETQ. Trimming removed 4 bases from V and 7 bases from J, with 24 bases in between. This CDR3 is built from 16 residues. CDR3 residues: CASSQMDKSSAEEQYF. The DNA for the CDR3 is TGCGCCAGCAGCCAAATGGACAAATCCTCCGCGGAAGAGCAGTACTTC.

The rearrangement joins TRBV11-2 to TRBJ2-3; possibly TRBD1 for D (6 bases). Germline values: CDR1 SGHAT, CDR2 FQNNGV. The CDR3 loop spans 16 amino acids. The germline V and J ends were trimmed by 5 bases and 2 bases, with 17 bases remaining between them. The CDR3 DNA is TGTGCCAGCAGCAGCAGGGTTAGGGGGATCACAGATACGCAGTATTTT. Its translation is CASSSRVRGITDTQYF.

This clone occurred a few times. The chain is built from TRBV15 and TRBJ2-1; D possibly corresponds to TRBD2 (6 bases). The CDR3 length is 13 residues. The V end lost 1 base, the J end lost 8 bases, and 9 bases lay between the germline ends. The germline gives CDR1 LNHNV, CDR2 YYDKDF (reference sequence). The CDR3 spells CATSRGRDDEQFF. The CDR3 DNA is TGTGCCACCAGCAGAGGGAGGGACGATGAGCAGTTCTTC.